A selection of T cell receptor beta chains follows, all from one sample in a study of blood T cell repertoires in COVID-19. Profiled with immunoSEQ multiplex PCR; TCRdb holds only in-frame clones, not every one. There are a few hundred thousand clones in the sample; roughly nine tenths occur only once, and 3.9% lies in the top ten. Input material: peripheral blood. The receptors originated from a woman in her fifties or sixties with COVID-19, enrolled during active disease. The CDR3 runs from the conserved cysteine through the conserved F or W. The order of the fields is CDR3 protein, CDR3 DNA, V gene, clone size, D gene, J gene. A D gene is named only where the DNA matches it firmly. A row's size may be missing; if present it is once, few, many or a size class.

CASSPDWTEAFF,TGTGCCAGCAGCCCGGACTGGACTGAAGCTTTCTTT,TRBV3-1/TRBV3-2,.,.,TRBJ1-1
CASSLPGGEQFF,TGTGCCAGCAGCTTACCCGGGGGTGAGCAGTTCTTC,TRBV7-9,.,.,TRBJ2-1
CASSWGQSNTEAFF,TGTGCCAGCAGCTGGGGACAGTCTAACACTGAAGCTTTCTTT,TRBV7-8,.,TRBD1,TRBJ1-1
CASSTKEFHGYTF,TGTGCCAGTAGTACCAAGGAGTTCCATGGCTACACCTTC,TRBV19,.,.,TRBJ1-2
CSASLSSYQTPSNQPQHF,TGCAGTGCTAGTCTCTCCTCGTACCAAACTCCTAGCAATCAGCCCCAGCATTTT,TRBV20-1,few,.,TRBJ1-5
CASSEPYKPYGYTF,TGTGCCAGCAGTGAACCCTATAAGCCATATGGCTACACCTTC,TRBV2,.,.,TRBJ1-2
CSARDYIEAFF,TGCAGTGCTAGAGATTACATAGAAGCTTTCTTT,TRBV20-1,.,.,TRBJ1-1
CASSLVVGVWGYTF,TGCGCCAGCAGCTTGGTTGTGGGAGTTTGGGGCTACACCTTC,TRBV5-1,.,.,TRBJ1-2
CAIATQGYTGELFF,TGTGCCATCGCTACTCAGGGTTACACCGGGGAGCTGTTTTTT,TRBV7-2,.,.,TRBJ2-2
CATSLLPGGTGNTIYF,TGTGCCACCAGTCTTCTCCCGGGAGGGACTGGAAACACCATATATTTT,TRBV15,.,.,TRBJ1-3
CASSLSSSAFF,TGTGCCAGCAGCTTGAGCTCGTCAGCTTTCTTT,TRBV5-8,few,.,TRBJ1-1
CASSDVAGGPGNIQYF,TGTGCCAGCAGTGATGTAGCGGGGGGGCCCGGAAACATTCAGTACTTC,TRBV2,few,TRBD2,TRBJ2-4
CASSLFGTGKYEQYF,TGTGCCAGCAGTTTATTCGGGACAGGGAAATACGAGCAGTACTTC,TRBV28,.,TRBD1,TRBJ2-7
CASLPGQGKSGANVLTF,TGTGCCAGTCTACCGGGACAGGGGAAATCGGGGGCCAACGTCCTGACTTTC,TRBV28,.,TRBD1,TRBJ2-6
CASSLGGGPLYGYTF,TGTGCCAGCAGCCTCGGGGGGGGCCCCCTCTATGGCTACACCTTC,TRBV7-9,.,.,TRBJ1-2
CASSEGGQYNSPLHF,TGTGCCAGCAGTGAAGGGGGACAGTATAATTCACCCCTCCACTTT,TRBV2,.,TRBD1,TRBJ1-6
CAWTSQANTEAFF,TGTGCCTGGACTAGCCAGGCGAACACTGAAGCTTTCTTT,TRBV30,.,.,TRBJ1-1
CASSFGGQGYTEAFF,TGTGCCAGCAGCTTTGGTGGACAGGGATACACTGAAGCTTTCTTT,TRBV5-4,.,TRBD1,TRBJ1-1
CASSLGPGRSTEAFF,TGTGCCAGCAGCTTAGGACCAGGGCGGAGTACTGAAGCTTTCTTT,TRBV7-9,.,.,TRBJ1-1
CASIGHRANTEAFF,TGTGCCAGTATAGGTCACAGGGCGAACACTGAAGCTTTCTTT,TRBV19,.,.,TRBJ1-1
CASSISGYNQPQHF,TGTGCCAGCAGCATTTCAGGGTACAATCAGCCCCAGCATTTT,TRBV7-2,.,.,TRBJ1-5
CASSEFRGSHEQYF,TGTGCCAGCAGTGAATTCAGGGGAAGTCACGAGCAGTACTTC,TRBV2,.,.,TRBJ2-7
CSVGPAGANVLTF,TGCAGCGTTGGTCCGGCTGGGGCCAACGTCCTGACTTTC,TRBV29-1,.,.,TRBJ2-6
CASRAPGNTEAFF,TGTGCCAGCAGGGCCCCGGGAAACACTGAAGCTTTCTTT,TRBV11-2,.,.,TRBJ1-1
CASSLKVRDEQYF,TGTGCCAGCAGCCTTAAAGTGAGGGACGAGCAGTACTTC,TRBV7-3,.,.,TRBJ2-7
CASSLADRPNTEAFF,TGTGCCAGCAGCTTAGCGGACAGACCGAACACTGAAGCTTTCTTT,TRBV7-9,.,.,TRBJ1-1
CASSLALQGEAFF,TGTGCCAGCAGCTTAGCTCTACAGGGTGAAGCTTTCTTT,TRBV7-2,.,.,TRBJ1-1
CASSRRQGYTGELFF,TGTGCCAGCAGTCGGAGACAGGGATACACCGGGGAGCTGTTTTTT,TRBV28,.,TRBD1,TRBJ2-2